This T cell receptor (beta chain) is from a study of cytotoxic CD8 clonotypes in ibrutinib-treated CLL. Produced via immunoSEQ multiplex PCR; TCRdb's table is partial and in-frame only. This sample carries approximately 300,000 clones, roughly 85% of them seen once, and the ten largest clones take 6.5% to 8%. Cryopreserved PBMCs provided roughly 2 micrograms of genomic DNA for the TCR beta libraries. Trimming took 3 bases from V and 5 from J, leaving 10 bases between them. The CDR3 runs 13 residues. CDR1 ENHRY and CDR2 SYGVKD come from the germline V gene. Study results and caveats: On treatment, the uncommon public clonotypes contracted or remained stable.

Turning to this clone: Its antigen remains unknown.

The sequences come from PBMCs, collected before ibrutinib treatment. This TCR derives from a human donor with chronic lymphocytic leukemia. The J gene is TRBJ1-2, the V gene TRBV10-3; D unclear. CDR3 nucleotides: TGTGCCATCAGTGAAGGCGGTGGGTATGGCTACACCTTC. Translated: CAISEGGGYGYTF.